This T cell receptor beta chain was sequenced during a study of CD8 T cells in Susac syndrome. CD8+ and CD4+ T cells from blood underwent TCR beta sequencing. Healthy donors, matched for age and sex, constituted the control group. Roughly 0.5 to 1 ug RNA was reverse transcribed with random hexamers. TCR beta CDR3 was amplified by immunoSEQ covering 54 Vbeta and 13 Jbeta. TCRdb reprocessed the immunoSEQ multiplex PCR reads with MiXCR, giving one entry per CDR3 protein. The data hold roughly 130,000 distinct CDR3 sequences, with 90% to 95% observed a single time. J was trimmed by 7 bases and V by 7 bases; bases with no gene match: 10. This CDR3 spans 14 amino acids. Germline values: CDR1 SQVTM, CDR2 ANQGSEA.

The sequencing sample was made of CD4+ T cells from PBMCs. The chain is built from TRBV29-1 and TRBJ1-2; 12 bases map to TRBD1. The receptor was isolated from a human donor in good health. The CDR3 reads CSAATGTGGFGYTF. The CDR3 DNA follows: TGCAGCGCTGCCACCGGGACAGGGGGCTTTGGCTACACCTTC.